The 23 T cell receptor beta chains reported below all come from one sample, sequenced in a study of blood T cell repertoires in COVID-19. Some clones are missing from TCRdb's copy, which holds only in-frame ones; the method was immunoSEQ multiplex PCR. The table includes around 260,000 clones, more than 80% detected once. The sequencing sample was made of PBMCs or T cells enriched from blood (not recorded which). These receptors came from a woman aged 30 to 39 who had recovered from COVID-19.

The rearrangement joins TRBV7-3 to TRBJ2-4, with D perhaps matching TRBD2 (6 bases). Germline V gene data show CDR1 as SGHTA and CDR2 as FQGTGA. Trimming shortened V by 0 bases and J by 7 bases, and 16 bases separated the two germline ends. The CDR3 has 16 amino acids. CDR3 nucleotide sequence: TGTGCCAGCAGCTTAACACCCACCGGGGGAGCCAACATTCAGTACTTC. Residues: CASSLTPTGGANIQYF.

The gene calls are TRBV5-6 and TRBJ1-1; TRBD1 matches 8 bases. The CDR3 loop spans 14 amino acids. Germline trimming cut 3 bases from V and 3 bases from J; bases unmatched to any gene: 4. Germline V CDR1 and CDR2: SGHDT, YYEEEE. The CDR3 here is CASSYGQGDTEAFF. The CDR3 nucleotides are TGTGCCAGCAGCTATGGACAGGGAGACACTGAAGCTTTCTTT.

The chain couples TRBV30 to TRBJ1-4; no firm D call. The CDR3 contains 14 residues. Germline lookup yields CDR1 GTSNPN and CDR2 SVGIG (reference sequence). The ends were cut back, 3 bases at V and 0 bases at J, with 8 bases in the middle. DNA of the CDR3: TGTGCCTGGAGGCAACTTGCAACTAATGAAAAACTGTTTTTT. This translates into CAWRQLATNEKLFF.

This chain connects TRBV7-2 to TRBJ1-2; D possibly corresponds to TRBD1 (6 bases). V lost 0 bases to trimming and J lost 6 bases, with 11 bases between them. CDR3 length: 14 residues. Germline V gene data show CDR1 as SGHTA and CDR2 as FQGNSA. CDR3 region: CASSLARGADGYTF. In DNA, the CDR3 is TGTGCCAGCAGCTTAGCGCGGGGGGCGGATGGCTACACCTTC.

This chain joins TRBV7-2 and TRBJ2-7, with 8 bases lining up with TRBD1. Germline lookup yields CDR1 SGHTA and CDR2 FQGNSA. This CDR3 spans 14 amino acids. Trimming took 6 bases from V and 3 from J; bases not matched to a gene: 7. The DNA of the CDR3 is TGTGCCAGCAGTTCTCGGACAGGGAACTACGAGCAGTACTTC. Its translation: CASSSRTGNYEQYF.

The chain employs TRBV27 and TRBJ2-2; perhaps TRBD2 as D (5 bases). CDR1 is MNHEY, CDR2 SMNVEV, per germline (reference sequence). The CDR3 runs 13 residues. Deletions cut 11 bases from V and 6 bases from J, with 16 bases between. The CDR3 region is CASGFWAPGELFF. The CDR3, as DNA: TGTGCCTCGGGATTTTGGGCCCCCGGGGAGCTGTTTTTT.

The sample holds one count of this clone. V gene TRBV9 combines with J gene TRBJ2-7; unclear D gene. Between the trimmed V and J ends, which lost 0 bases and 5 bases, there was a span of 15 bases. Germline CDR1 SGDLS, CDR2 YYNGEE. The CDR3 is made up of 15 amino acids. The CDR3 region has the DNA TGTGCCAGCAGCGTAGGAGGTAGCTCGTCCGACGAGCAGTACTTC. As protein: CASSVGGSSSDEQYF.

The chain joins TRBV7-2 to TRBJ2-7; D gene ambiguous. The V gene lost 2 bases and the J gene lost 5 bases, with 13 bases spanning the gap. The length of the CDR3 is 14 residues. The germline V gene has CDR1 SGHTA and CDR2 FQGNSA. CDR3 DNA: TGTGCCAGCAGCTTAAGTAGCCCCGGCCACGAGCAGTACTTC. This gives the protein CASSLSSPGHEQYF.

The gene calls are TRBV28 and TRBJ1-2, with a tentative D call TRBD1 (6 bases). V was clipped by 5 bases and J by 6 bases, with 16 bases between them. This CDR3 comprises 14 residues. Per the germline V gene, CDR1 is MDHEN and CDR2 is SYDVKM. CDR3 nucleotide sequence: TGTGCCAGCAGTATGGACAGAACCTATCATGGCTACACCTTC. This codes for CASSMDRTYHGYTF.

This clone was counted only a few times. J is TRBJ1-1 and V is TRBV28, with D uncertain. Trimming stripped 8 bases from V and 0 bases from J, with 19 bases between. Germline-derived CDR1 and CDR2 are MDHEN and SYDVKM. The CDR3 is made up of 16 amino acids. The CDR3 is CASLQRSGKMNTEAFF. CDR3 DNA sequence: TGTGCCAGCCTTCAACGGTCGGGGAAGATGAACACTGAAGCTTTCTTT. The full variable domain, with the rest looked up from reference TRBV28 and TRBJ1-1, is DVKVTQSSRYLVKRTGEKVFLECVQDMDHENMFWYRQDPGLGLRLIYFSYDVKMKEKGDIPEGYSVSREKKERFSLILESASTNQTSMYLCASLQRSGKMNTEAFFGQGTRLTVV.

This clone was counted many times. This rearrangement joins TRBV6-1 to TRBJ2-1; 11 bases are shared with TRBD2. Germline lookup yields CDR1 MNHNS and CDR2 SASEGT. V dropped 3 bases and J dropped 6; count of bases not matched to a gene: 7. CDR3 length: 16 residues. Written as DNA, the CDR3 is TGTGCCAGCAGTGACAGGACTAGCGGGTTCTCCAATGAGCAGTTCTTC. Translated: CASSDRTSGFSNEQFF.

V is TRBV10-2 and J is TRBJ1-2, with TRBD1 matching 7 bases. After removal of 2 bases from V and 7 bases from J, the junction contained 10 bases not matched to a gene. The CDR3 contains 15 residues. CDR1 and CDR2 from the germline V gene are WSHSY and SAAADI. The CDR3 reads CASSETGDSILGYTF. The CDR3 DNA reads TGCGCCAGCAGTGAGACGGGGGACAGTATCCTTGGCTACACCTTC.

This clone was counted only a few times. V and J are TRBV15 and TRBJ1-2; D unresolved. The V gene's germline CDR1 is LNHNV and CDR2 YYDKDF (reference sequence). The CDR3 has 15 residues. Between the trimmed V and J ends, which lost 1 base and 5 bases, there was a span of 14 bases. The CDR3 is CATSRGGVGGYGYTF. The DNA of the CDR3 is TGTGCCACCAGCAGAGGAGGCGTCGGTGGATATGGCTACACCTTC.

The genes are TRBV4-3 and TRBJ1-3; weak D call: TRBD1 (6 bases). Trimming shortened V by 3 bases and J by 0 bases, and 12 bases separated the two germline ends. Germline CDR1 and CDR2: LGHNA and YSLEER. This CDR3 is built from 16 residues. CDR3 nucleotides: TGCGCCAGCAGCCATACCGGGACAAACTCTGGAAACACCATATATTTT. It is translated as CASSHTGTNSGNTIYF.

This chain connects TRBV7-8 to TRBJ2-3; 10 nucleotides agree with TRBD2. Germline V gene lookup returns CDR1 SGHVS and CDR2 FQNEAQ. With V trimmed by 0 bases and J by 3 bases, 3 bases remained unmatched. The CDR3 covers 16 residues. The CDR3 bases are TGTGCCAGCAGCTTAGCAGCGGGAGGGACGACAGATACGCAGTATTTT. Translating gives CASSLAAGGTTDTQYF.

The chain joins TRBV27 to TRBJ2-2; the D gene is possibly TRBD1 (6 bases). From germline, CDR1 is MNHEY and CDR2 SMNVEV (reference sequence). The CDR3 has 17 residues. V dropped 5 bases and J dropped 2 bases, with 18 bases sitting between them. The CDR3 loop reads CASSPSNSGVNTGELFF. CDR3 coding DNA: TGTGCCAGCAGTCCGAGCAACTCAGGGGTCAACACCGGGGAGCTGTTTTTT.

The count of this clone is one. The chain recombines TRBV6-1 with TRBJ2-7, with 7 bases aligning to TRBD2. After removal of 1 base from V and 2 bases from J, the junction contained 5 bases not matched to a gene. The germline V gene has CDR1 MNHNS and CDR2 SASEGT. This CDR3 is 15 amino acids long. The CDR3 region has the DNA TGTGCCAGCAGTGAAGTCACTAGCGCTACCTACGAGCAGTACTTC. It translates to CASSEVTSATYEQYF.

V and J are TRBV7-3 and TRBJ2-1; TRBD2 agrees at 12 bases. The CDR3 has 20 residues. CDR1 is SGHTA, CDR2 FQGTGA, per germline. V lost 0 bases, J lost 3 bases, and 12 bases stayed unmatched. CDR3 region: CASSLTGLAGYGGGYNEQFF. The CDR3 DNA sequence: TGTGCCAGCAGCTTAACGGGACTAGCGGGTTACGGTGGGGGCTACAATGAGCAGTTCTTC.

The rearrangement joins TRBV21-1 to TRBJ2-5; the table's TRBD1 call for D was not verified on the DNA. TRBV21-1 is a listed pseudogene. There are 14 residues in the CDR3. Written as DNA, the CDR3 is TGTGCCACCACAGGGCAGGACTTTCAAGTGACCCAGTACTTC. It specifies CATTGQDFQVTQYF.

The CDR3 region is CASSQDFGGSHSNEQFF. The CDR3 nucleotides are TGCGCCAGCAGCCAAGATTTCGGCGGGAGTCATTCAAATGAGCAGTTCTTC. V gene TRBV4-3 combines with J gene TRBJ2-1; 7 bases are shared with TRBD2. After removal of 0 bases from V and 7 bases from J, the junction contained 12 bases not matched to a gene. The CDR3 loop spans 17 amino acids. Germline CDR1 is LGHNA and CDR2 is YSLEER.

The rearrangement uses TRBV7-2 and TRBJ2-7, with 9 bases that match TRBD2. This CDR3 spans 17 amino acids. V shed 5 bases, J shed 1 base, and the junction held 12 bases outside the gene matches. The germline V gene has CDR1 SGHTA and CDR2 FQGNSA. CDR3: CASSRGTSLLNSYEQYF. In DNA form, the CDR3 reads TGTGCCAGCAGCCGCGGGACTAGCCTACTAAATTCCTACGAGCAGTACTTC.

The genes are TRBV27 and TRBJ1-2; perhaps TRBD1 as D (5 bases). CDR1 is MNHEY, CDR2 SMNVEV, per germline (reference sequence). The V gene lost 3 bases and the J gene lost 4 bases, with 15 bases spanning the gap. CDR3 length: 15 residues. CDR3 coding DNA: TGTGCCAGCAGTTTGGGGTCTCAAGGGGCCTATGGCTACACCTTC. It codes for CASSLGSQGAYGYTF.

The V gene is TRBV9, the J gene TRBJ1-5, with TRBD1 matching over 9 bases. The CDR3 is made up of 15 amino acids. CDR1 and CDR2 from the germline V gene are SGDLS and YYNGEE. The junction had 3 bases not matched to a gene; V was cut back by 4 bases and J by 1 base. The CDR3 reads CASSPDRGSNQPQHF. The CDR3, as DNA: TGTGCCAGCAGCCCCGACAGGGGGAGCAATCAGCCCCAGCATTTT.